This T cell receptor beta chain was observed in a study of T cell responses to AZD1222 COVID-19 vaccine. Overall study results and limits: Reportedly, close to half of spike-specific TCRs are directed against unmutated variant regions. Clonal diversity was possibly underestimated; the donors were predominantly white British and more often female.

The CDR3 spans 16 residues. Unmatched junction bases numbered 11, after V lost 1 base and J lost 6 bases. CDR1 and CDR2 (germline): MGHRA, YSYEKL. Points on this clone: Its antigen is not known.

Profiled with immunoSEQ multiplex PCR; TCRdb holds only in-frame clones, not every one. The sample includes 90,000 to 110,000 clones, about four fifths of them seen just once. This chain links TRBV4-1 with TRBJ1-2; 7 nucleotides line up with TRBD1. Sequenced material: peripheral blood, taken on day 0 of AZD1222 vaccination. The receptor comes from an adult in good health. The CDR3 sequence: CASSQAGGVPANGYTF. The CDR3 coding sequence is TGCGCCAGCAGCCAAGCAGGGGGGGTACCAGCGAATGGCTACACCTTC.